The rows below give T cell receptor beta chains drawn from one sample of a study of cytotoxic CD8 clonotypes in ibrutinib-treated CLL. Profiling relied on immunoSEQ multiplex PCR, and the TCRdb table lists in-frame clones only, not all of them. The table includes 150,000 to 200,000 clones, about 88% detected once. The starting material was PBMCs, obtained at disease progression, from a patient treated with ibrutinib. These receptors originate from a human donor with chronic lymphocytic leukemia. CDR3s include the opening cysteine and the closing phenylalanine or tryptophan. A D gene is named only where the DNA matches it firmly. Clone sizes are given selectively: once, few, many, or a class where the clone is expanded.

clone size	D gene	CDR3 length	V gene	J gene	CDR3 protein	CDR3 DNA
.	TRBD1	15	TRBV19	TRBJ2-7	CASSMTTGPTGGQYF	TGTGCCAGTAGTATGACGACAGGGCCTACTGGGGGTCAATACTTC
.	.	15	TRBV11-3	TRBJ2-7	CASSLDVIASYEQYF	TGTGCCAGCAGCTTAGATGTGATAGCCTCCTACGAGCAGTACTTC
.	.	13	TRBV6-1	TRBJ2-7	CASSAGLIYEQYF	TGTGCCAGCAGTGCGGGGCTCATATACGAGCAGTACTTC
.	.	18	TRBV30	TRBJ2-5	CAWSGWFLTGGAGETQYF	TGTGCCTGGAGCGGATGGTTCCTAACTGGGGGCGCGGGGGAGACCCAGTACTTC
once	TRBD2	16	TRBV18	TRBJ2-7	CASSPVRTSGTYEQYF	TGTGCCAGCTCACCGGTGCGGACTAGCGGTACCTACGAGCAGTACTTC
.	.	13	TRBV7-3	TRBJ1-2	CASSLRQDYGYTF	TGTGCCAGCAGCCTCAGACAGGACTATGGCTACACCTTC
.	TRBD2	14	TRBV10-2	TRBJ2-7	CASTPSGSSYEQYF	TGCGCCAGCACCCCTAGCGGGTCTTCCTACGAGCAGTACTTC
.	.	17	TRBV9	TRBJ2-7	CASSVGPTGSLTYEQYF	TGTGCCAGCAGCGTAGGCCCAACAGGTTCCTTAACCTACGAGCAGTACTTC
.	.	15	TRBV27	TRBJ2-2	CASSTSGTMGRELFF	TGTGCCAGCAGTACTTCAGGAACGATGGGGCGGGAGCTGTTTTTT
.	TRBD2	15	TRBV9	TRBJ2-2	CASSAQAGAAGELFF	TGTGCCAGCAGCGCCCAAGCGGGAGCCGCCGGGGAGCTGTTTTTT
.	.	15	TRBV7-9	TRBJ1-2	CASSEPVPGDYGYTF	TGTGCCAGCAGCGAACCCGTGCCAGGGGACTATGGCTACACCTTC
once	.	14	TRBV5-6	TRBJ2-7	CASSRTDSSYEQYF	TGTGCCAGCAGCAGGACAGACTCCTCCTACGAGCAGTACTTC
large	.	13	TRBV7-9	TRBJ1-1	CASSFWGGTEAFF	TGTGCCAGCAGCTTTTGGGGGGGTACTGAAGCTTTCTTT
.	.	18	TRBV5-8	TRBJ2-3	CASSLARGHLLSTDTQYF	TGTGCCAGCAGCTTGGCCAGGGGACACCTCCTTAGCACAGATACGCAGTATTTT
.	.	13	TRBV30	TRBJ1-1	CAWSWGQRTEAFF	TGTGCCTGGAGTTGGGGGCAGAGAACTGAAGCTTTCTTT
few	.	18	TRBV4-1	TRBJ1-5	CASSQDLRGSGVRQPQHF	TGCGCCAGCAGCCAAGATCTGAGGGGATCGGGGGTGCGGCAGCCCCAGCATTTT
.	TRBD2	16	TRBV7-9	TRBJ2-1	CASSPVSGRRYNEQFF	TGTGCCAGCAGCCCTGTAAGCGGGAGACGATACAATGAGCAGTTCTTC
.	.	14	TRBV6-1	TRBJ2-1	CAIQTTGGGDEQFF	TGTGCCATCCAGACCACAGGGGGAGGGGATGAGCAGTTCTTC
.	.	16	TRBV7-2	TRBJ1-3	CASSLTGGSSGNTIYF	TGTGCCAGCAGCCTAACTGGGGGCTCCTCTGGAAACACCATATATTTT
.	TRBD1	13	TRBV19	TRBJ1-2	CASSTDRDHGYTF	TGTGCCAGTAGTACCGACAGGGATCATGGCTACACCTTC
.	.	13	TRBV30	TRBJ2-1	CALTGPRNNEQFF	TGTGCCTTAACCGGTCCGAGAAACAATGAGCAGTTCTTC
.	TRBD1	14	TRBV15	TRBJ2-7	CATSSSGQGFEQYF	TGTGCCACCAGCAGTTCCGGACAGGGGTTCGAGCAGTACTTC
.	.	15	TRBV9	TRBJ1-4	CASSVGSATNEKLFF	TGTGCCAGCAGCGTAGGGTCAGCAACTAATGAAAAACTGTTTTTT
.	.	13	TRBV6-6	TRBJ2-7	CASSYGRTYEQYF	TGTGCCAGCAGTTACGGGAGGACCTACGAGCAGTACTTC
.	TRBD1	16	TRBV19	TRBJ1-1	CASSVRDRGANTEAFF	TGTGCCAGTAGTGTCCGGGACAGGGGAGCGAACACTGAAGCTTTCTTT
.	TRBD2	17	TRBV4-1	TRBJ2-3	CASSQRTSGSKRDTQYF	TGCGCCAGCAGCCAACGGACTAGCGGGAGCAAGCGGGATACGCAGTATTTT
.	.	14	TRBV6-1	TRBJ1-1	CASTLTRLNTEAFF	TGTGCCAGCACTCTGACTCGCTTGAACACTGAAGCTTTCTTT
.	.	11	TRBV29-1	TRBJ2-7	CSVARDYEQYF	TGCAGCGTTGCGCGGGACTACGAGCAGTACTTC
.	TRBD2	15	TRBV30	TRBJ2-1	CAWSVGGREYNEQFF	TGTGCCTGGAGTGTCGGCGGGAGGGAATACAATGAGCAGTTCTTC
.	TRBD1	15	TRBV29-1	TRBJ2-5	CSVLKPGQGRETQYF	TGCAGCGTGTTAAAACCGGGACAGGGACGGGAGACCCAGTACTTC
.	TRBD1	15	TRBV6-1	TRBJ2-1	CASSENRGLIYEQFF	TGTGCCAGCAGTGAGAACAGGGGGCTAATCTATGAGCAGTTCTTC
.	.	12	TRBV2	TRBJ1-1	CASSETGSEAFF	TGTGCCAGCAGTGAAACCGGGAGTGAAGCTTTCTTT
.	.	13	TRBV5-1	TRBJ2-3	CASSPASRYTQYF	TGCGCCAGCAGCCCCGCCTCAAGATATACGCAGTATTTT
.	TRBD1	14	TRBV7-9	TRBJ1-1	CASSPTGGNTEAFF	TGTGCCAGCAGCCCCACAGGGGGCAACACTGAAGCTTTCTTT
.	.	11	TRBV6-5	TRBJ2-1	CASSSINEQFF	TGTGCCAGCAGTTCGATCAATGAGCAGTTCTTC
.	TRBD1	16	TRBV28	TRBJ2-3	CASSLWGDRAADTQYF	TGTGCCAGCAGTTTATGGGGGGACAGGGCCGCAGATACGCAGTATTTT
.	.	16	TRBV27	TRBJ2-1	CASSLFVGSSYNEQFF	TGTGCCAGCAGTTTATTTGTGGGGAGCTCCTACAATGAGCAGTTCTTC
.	.	14	TRBV29-1	TRBJ1-3	CSVAGGNSGNTIYF	TGCAGCGTTGCCGGGGGCAACTCTGGAAACACCATATATTTT
.	TRBD1	17	TRBV5-1	TRBJ2-5	CASSLGSTGGRSETQYF	TGCGCCAGCAGCTTGGGGTCGACAGGGGGCCGATCGGAGACCCAGTACTTC
.	.	13	TRBV11-2	TRBJ2-7	CASSLDTSYEQYF	TGTGCCAGCAGCTTAGATACATCCTACGAGCAGTACTTC
.	TRBD1	17	TRBV5-8	TRBJ1-4	CASSKGTRQGPNEKLFF	TGTGCCAGCAGCAAAGGGACCAGACAGGGGCCTAATGAAAAACTGTTTTTT
.	.	13	TRBV2	TRBJ2-2	CASSRGERRELFF	TGTGCCAGCAGCAGGGGGGAACGGCGGGAGCTGTTTTTT
.	TRBD1	15	TRBV10-1	TRBJ2-1	CASSRTGIDYNEQFF	TGCGCCAGCAGTAGGACAGGAATAGACTACAATGAGCAGTTCTTC
.	.	14	TRBV7-9	TRBJ1-1	CASSSSRGWTEAFF	TGTGCCAGCAGCTCGTCCAGGGGTTGGACTGAAGCTTTCTTT
.	TRBD1	15	TRBV19	TRBJ1-1	CASSTGTVVNTEAFF	TGTGCCAGTAGTACGGGGACAGTAGTGAACACTGAAGCTTTCTTT
.	.	15	TRBV29-1	TRBJ2-5	CSVEPGTGPQETQYF	TGCAGCGTCGAGCCCGGAACTGGCCCACAAGAGACCCAGTACTTC
.	.	14	TRBV6-5	TRBJ1-4	CASSLKGYNEKLFF	TGTGCCAGCAGTTTGAAGGGATATAATGAAAAACTGTTTTTT
.	.	14	TRBV4-1	TRBJ2-2	CASSPLEGTGELFF	TGCGCCAGCAGCCCCCTGGAAGGCACCGGGGAGCTGTTTTTT